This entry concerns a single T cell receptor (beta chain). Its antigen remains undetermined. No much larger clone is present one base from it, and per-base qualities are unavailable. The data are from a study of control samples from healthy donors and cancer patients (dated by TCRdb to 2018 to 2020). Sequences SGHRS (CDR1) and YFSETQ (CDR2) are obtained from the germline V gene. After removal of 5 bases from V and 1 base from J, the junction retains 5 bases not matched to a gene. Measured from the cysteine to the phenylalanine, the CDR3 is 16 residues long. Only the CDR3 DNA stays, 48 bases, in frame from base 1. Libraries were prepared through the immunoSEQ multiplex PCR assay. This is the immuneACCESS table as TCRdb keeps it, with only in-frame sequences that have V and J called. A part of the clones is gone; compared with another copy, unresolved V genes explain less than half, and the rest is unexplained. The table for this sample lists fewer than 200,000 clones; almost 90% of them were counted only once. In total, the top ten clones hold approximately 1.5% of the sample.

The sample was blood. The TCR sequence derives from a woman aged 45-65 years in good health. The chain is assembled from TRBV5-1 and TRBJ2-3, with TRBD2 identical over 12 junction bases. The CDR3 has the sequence CASRSGTSGRTDTQYF. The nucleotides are TGCGCCAGCAGGAGTGGGACTAGCGGGCGCACAGATACGCAGTATTTT.